The clone carrying this T cell receptor beta chain has a single count. What it binds is unknown. This specimen comes from a study of T cell responses to AZD1222 COVID-19 vaccine. Study-wide findings and caveats: Seropositive at baseline were only six AZD1222 recipients. Spike-specific TCR breadth and depth went up after people got two AZD1222 doses. The span of vaccine-associated CD4 TCRs extended across spike, with dominance at 160-218 and 743-854. Mostly white British, mostly female donors; authors suggested clonal diversity may be underestimated.

Sequencing was performed with immunoSEQ multiplex PCR; in TCRdb, only in-frame clones are kept and a portion is missing. The profile shows 150,000 to 180,000 clones, about nine tenths of them singletons. This TCR derives from an adult in good health. The sample was peripheral blood, taken on day 0 of MenACWY control vaccination.

The CDR3 nucleotides read TGTGCCAGTAGTATAGATAGGGGGCCGGGCGAGCAGTACTTC. This gives the protein CASSIDRGPGEQYF. The rearrangement links TRBV19 to TRBJ2-7; TRBD1 agrees at 7 bases. The CDR3 has 14 residues. Losses at the gene ends were 0 bases for V and 6 bases for J; bases not matched to a gene: 5. Germline V lookup: CDR1 LNHDA, CDR2 SQIVND (reference sequence). Full variable domain (remainder filled in from reference TRBV19 and TRBJ2-7): DGGITQSPKYLFRKEGQNVTLSCEQNLNHDAMYWYRQDPGQGLRLIYYSQIVNDFQKGDIAEGYSVSREKKESFPLTVTSAQKNPTAFYLCASSIDRGPGEQYFGPGTRLTVT.